The 23 T cell receptor beta chains below were found in one sample sequenced in a study of shared T cell receptors in the human thymus (dated by TCRdb to 2020 to 2023). Receptor amplification or capture employed the immunoSEQ multiplex PCR assay. TCRdb retrieved this table from immuneACCESS and kept in-frame rearrangements only. Not all clones are present; in checked studies, unresolved V genes account for under half, and no reason is known for the remainder. In this sample the table shows 640,000 or so clones, 87% of which occur a single time. Over 0.008% of the sample is held by the ten biggest clonotypes. The data were also submitted as part of a second study, on human thymus T cells.

Sequenced sample: thymocytes. These receptors came from a boy in the first two years of life with a congenital heart defect. Donor details come from another sample of the same person, matched by shared clones.

The rearrangement joins TRBV19 to TRBJ2-3, with TRBD2 matching over 8 bases. The trim removed 9 bases at V and 4 bases at J, leaving 12 bases unmatched. The CDR3 sequence is 15 residues long. From germline, CDR1 is LNHDA and CDR2 SQIVND (reference sequence). The CDR3: CASSPGGRRADTQYF. CDR3 DNA sequence: TGTGCCAGCAGCCCGGGGGGGAGGAGGGCAGATACGCAGTATTTT. Drawing the rest from reference TRBV19 and TRBJ2-3, the complete variable domain is DGGITQSPKYLFRKEGQNVTLSCEQNLNHDAMYWYRQDPGQGLRLIYYSQIVNDFQKGDIAEGYSVSREKKESFPLTVTSAQKNPTAFYLCASSPGGRRADTQYFGPGTRLTVL.

The chain links TRBV11-2 to TRBJ2-2, with TRBD2 matching 7 bases. With V trimmed by 5 bases and J by 3 bases, 9 bases remained unmatched. The germline CDR1 and CDR2 sequences are SGHAT and FQNNGV. The CDR3 runs to 16 residues. The CDR3 DNA follows: TGTGCCAGCAGCGACTCCGGGACTACACACACCGGGGAGCTGTTTTTT. Its protein product is CASSDSGTTHTGELFF.

This sequence joins TRBV5-6 and TRBJ1-2; 8 bases map to TRBD1. The CDR3 covers 13 residues. V gave up 2 bases and J gave up 6 bases; unmatched junction bases: 3. Germline CDR1 SGHDT, CDR2 YYEEEE. The CDR3 spells CASSFSRGHGYTF. CDR3 nucleotides: TGTGCCAGCAGCTTTTCCAGGGGGCATGGCTACACCTTC.

The chain links TRBV6-5 to TRBJ1-1; a weak D match, TRBD1 (5 bases). The CDR3 has 13 residues. V lost 6 bases, J lost 4 bases, and 12 bases lay in between. CDR1 and CDR2 from the germline V gene are MNHEY and SVGAGI. The CDR3 sequence: CASRHERGTEAFF. For the CDR3, the DNA is TGTGCCAGCAGACACGAAAGGGGCACTGAAGCTTTCTTT.

The chain uses TRBV5-4 and TRBJ2-7, with 9 bases matching TRBD2. Germline CDR1 SGHNT, CDR2 YYREEE (reference sequence). This CDR3 comprises 16 residues. V gave up 4 bases and J gave up 1 base; unmatched junction bases: 9. The CDR3 DNA reads TGTGCCAGCAGCACTAAAGGGACTAGCATTTCCTACGAGCAGTACTTC. Its translation: CASSTKGTSISYEQYF.

This clone showed up just a few times. The V call is TRBV5-6, the J call TRBJ1-2, with 9 bases aligning to TRBD1. Germline CDR1 is SGHDT and CDR2 is YYEEEE. The CDR3 length is 14 residues. V shed 5 bases and J 4 bases; nucleotides not matched to a gene: 6. The CDR3 loop reads CASRQGALGYGYTF. DNA of the CDR3: TGTGCCAGCAGACAGGGGGCTCTAGGCTATGGCTACACCTTC. The full variable domain, rest sourced from reference TRBV5-6 and TRBJ1-2, is DAGVTQSPTHLIKTRGQQVTLRCSPKSGHDTVSWYQQALGQGPQFIFQYYEEEERQRGNFPDRFSGHQFPNYSSELNVNALLLGDSALYLCASRQGALGYGYTFGSGTRLTVV.

The chain links TRBV10-1 to TRBJ2-7; D is perhaps TRBD1 (6 bases). V was clipped by 2 bases and J by 7 bases, with 24 bases between them. In germline, CDR1 is WNHNN, CDR2 SYGVQD (reference sequence). The CDR3 contains 17 residues. The CDR3, as DNA: TGCGCCAGCAGTGAGAGGCGGCAGGGGAGTAGCCTCGGTGAGCAGTACTTC. It codes for CASSERRQGSSLGEQYF.

The chain combines TRBV5-4 with TRBJ2-7; D possibly corresponds to TRBD2 (6 bases). Trimming shortened V by 1 base and J by 0 bases, and 11 bases separated the two germline ends. Germline V gene lookup returns CDR1 SGHNT and CDR2 YYREEE (reference sequence). CDR3 length equals 15 residues. The CDR3 is CASSLWLASSYEQYF. The CDR3 DNA reads TGTGCCAGCAGCTTGTGGCTAGCGAGCTCCTACGAGCAGTACTTC.

Remarks on this clone: The same CDR3 also results from other DNA sequences found in this sample. The rearrangement links TRBV5-8 to TRBJ2-7; possibly TRBD2 for D (5 bases). The V and J ends lost 7 bases and 7 bases respectively, with 6 bases between them. This CDR3 region has 9 residues. Germline V gene lookup returns CDR1 SGHTS and CDR2 YDEGEE. The CDR3 nucleotides read TGTGCCAGCCGGGATGAGCAGTACTTC. Amino acids: CASRDEQYF.

This chain uses TRBV7-2 with TRBJ2-7; D is perhaps TRBD1 (7 bases). V lost 2 bases and J 4 bases, leaving 15 bases between the germline ends. This CDR3 spans 15 amino acids. CDR1 SGHTA and CDR2 FQGNSA come from the germline V gene. The chain's CDR3 is CASSLPAGGPYEQYF. The CDR3 nucleotides read TGTGCCAGCAGCTTACCGGCAGGGGGGCCTTACGAGCAGTACTTC.

This clone was seen a single time. The chain recombines TRBV13 with TRBJ2-3; TRBD2 agrees at 10 bases. V dropped 5 bases and J dropped 1; count of bases not matched to a gene: 12. This CDR3 has 18 amino acids. Germline CDR1 PRHDT, CDR2 FYEKMQ (reference sequence). The CDR3 here is CASSVISGGPVGTDTQYF. The CDR3 nucleotides are TGTGCCAGCAGCGTAATTAGCGGGGGGCCGGTTGGCACAGATACGCAGTATTTT.

The gene calls are TRBV15 and TRBJ2-5; 7 bases align to TRBD2. Germline CDR1 reads LNHNV; CDR2 reads YYDKDF (reference sequence). J gave up 5 bases and V 1 base, and 4 bases lay outside the gene matches. There are 14 residues in the CDR3. CDR3 protein: CATSRVLLAETQYF. The CDR3 bases are TGTGCCACCAGCAGAGTTCTACTAGCGGAGACCCAGTACTTC. The full variable domain, rest sourced from reference TRBV15 and TRBJ2-5, is DAMVIQNPRYQVTQFGKPVTLSCSQTLNHNVMYWYQQKSSQAPKLLFHYYDKDFNNEADTPDNFQSRRPNTSFCFLDIRSPGLGDTAMYLCATSRVLLAETQYFGPGTRLLVL.

The chain joins TRBV5-1 to TRBJ1-1; TRBD1 agrees at 7 bases. This CDR3 is 16 amino acids long. With 4 bases clipped from V and 8 bases from J, the junction kept 17 bases outside the gene matches. The V gene's germline CDR1 is SGHRS and CDR2 YFSETQ. CDR3 amino acids: CASSLRQGEEPGEAFF. In DNA form, the CDR3 reads TGCGCCAGCAGCCTACGACAGGGAGAAGAGCCAGGGGAAGCTTTCTTT.

The chain joins TRBV23-1 to TRBJ2-1, with a tentative D call TRBD1 (5 bases). TRBV23-1 is recorded as an ORF, its role being uncertain. The V end was cut by 2 bases, the J end by 5 bases, with 13 bases between. The CDR3 contains 15 residues. CDR3 in DNA: TGCGCCAGCAGTCAAGGCTTCTCACAGGACAATGAGCAGTTCTTC. Protein sequence: CASSQGFSQDNEQFF.

The V gene is TRBV28, the J gene TRBJ2-1; D is possibly TRBD2 (5 bases). Trimming cost V 6 bases and J 8 bases, with 14 bases left between them. Germline lookup yields CDR1 MDHEN and CDR2 SYDVKM. The CDR3 is 13 residues long. The CDR3: CASSKLGVHEQFF. The DNA of the CDR3 is TGTGCCAGCAGCAAACTCGGGGTCCATGAGCAGTTCTTC.

The chain's CDR3 is CASETGDGKPQHF. CDR3 sequence (DNA): TGTGCCAGCGAGACAGGTGATGGTAAGCCCCAGCATTTT. V is TRBV2 and J is TRBJ1-5; maybe TRBD1 (6 bases). V lost 8 bases, J lost 8 bases, and 16 bases lay in between. CDR1 is SNHLY and CDR2 is FYNNEI in the germline V gene. The length of the CDR3 is 13 residues.

The V call is TRBV25-1, the J call TRBJ2-3; 12 nucleotides agree with TRBD2. CDR1 and CDR2 from the germline V gene are MGHDK and SYGVNS. V lost 3 bases and J lost 5; bases outside the gene matches: 3. The CDR3 sequence is 15 residues long. In DNA form, the CDR3 reads TGTGCCAGCAGTGAGCCGGGACTAGCGGGAGATACGCAGTATTTT. This translates into CASSEPGLAGDTQYF.

This rearrangement joins TRBV27 to TRBJ1-4, with 9 nucleotides matching TRBD1. Trimming removed 5 bases from V and 4 bases from J; junction bases left unmatched: 5. The CDR3 loop spans 15 amino acids. From germline, CDR1 is MNHEY and CDR2 SMNVEV (reference sequence). The CDR3 DNA sequence: TGTGCCAGCAGTCCACAGGGGGCGGTTAATGAAAAACTGTTTTTT. Its translation is CASSPQGAVNEKLFF.

This rearrangement joins TRBV30 to TRBJ1-5; D remains ambiguous. Germline V gives CDR1 GTSNPN, CDR2 SVGIG (reference sequence). V was trimmed by 3 bases and J by 2 bases, leaving 14 bases between them. The CDR3 is 15 amino acids. In DNA form, the CDR3 reads TGTGCCTGGAGCCCCCGGACTGGTGGCAATCAGCCCCAGCATTTT. This encodes CAWSPRTGGNQPQHF.

The V and J genes are TRBV2 and TRBJ1-3; D is possibly TRBD1 (6 bases). CDR1 is SNHLY and CDR2 is FYNNEI in the germline V gene. CDR3 length: 17 residues. The germline V and J ends were trimmed by 8 bases and 0 bases, with 20 bases remaining between them. The CDR3 is CASFGQLEEDSGNTIYF. The CDR3 nucleotides read TGTGCCAGCTTTGGACAGCTTGAGGAGGACTCTGGAAACACCATATATTTT.

CDR3 sequence: CASRQTDDRPPQETQYF. In DNA, the CDR3 is TGCGCCAGCAGACAGACTGATGACAGGCCACCCCAAGAGACCCAGTACTTC. The gene calls are TRBV4-1 and TRBJ2-5, with a possible D match to TRBD1 (6 bases). There are 17 residues in the CDR3. Germline CDR1 reads MGHRA; CDR2 reads YSYEKL. V was pared by 6 bases and J by 1 base, with 21 bases between.

This clone appeared once. The chain joins TRBV30 to TRBJ1-1; the D gene is possibly TRBD1 (5 bases). From germline, CDR1 is GTSNPN and CDR2 SVGIG (reference sequence). V was clipped by 0 bases and J by 5 bases, with 13 bases between them. The CDR3 is 14 amino acids. CDR3 sequence reads: CAWSVLGRGTEAFF. The CDR3 nucleotides are TGTGCCTGGAGTGTACTCGGACGGGGGACTGAAGCTTTCTTT. The complete variable domain, with remaining parts taken from reference TRBV30 and TRBJ1-1, reads SQTIHQWPATLVQPVGSPLSLECTVEGTSNPNLYWYRQAAGRGLQLLFYSVGIGQISSEVPQNLSASRPQDRQFILSSKKLLLSDSGFYLCAWSVLGRGTEAFFGQGTRLTVV.

The chain joins TRBV4-3 to TRBJ1-2; 12 bases fit TRBD1. This CDR3 contains 18 residues. Trimming took 1 base from V and 0 from J; bases not matched to a gene: 6. Germline V gene sequence: CDR1 LGHNA, CDR2 YSLEER. This CDR3 reads CASSQGPGQGAPNYGYTF. The CDR3 region has the DNA TGCGCCAGCAGCCAAGGTCCGGGACAGGGGGCGCCTAACTATGGCTACACCTTC.